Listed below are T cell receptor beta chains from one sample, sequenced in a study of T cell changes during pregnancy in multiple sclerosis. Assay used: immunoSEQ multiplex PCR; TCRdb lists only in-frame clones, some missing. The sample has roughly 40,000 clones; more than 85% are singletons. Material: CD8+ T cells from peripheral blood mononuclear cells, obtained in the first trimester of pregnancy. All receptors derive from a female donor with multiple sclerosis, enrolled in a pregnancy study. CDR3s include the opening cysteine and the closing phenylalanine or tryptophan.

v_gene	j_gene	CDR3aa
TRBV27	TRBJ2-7	CASSWGVSYEQYF
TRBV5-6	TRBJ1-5	CASSLGAGQPQHF
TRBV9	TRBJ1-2	CASSGLRGTNYGYTF
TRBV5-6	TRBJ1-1	CASSLALHGNTEAFF
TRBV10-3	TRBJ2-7	CAITSGEVSYEQYF
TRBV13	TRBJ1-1	CASSFSGGFEAFF
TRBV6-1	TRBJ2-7	CASSRGDSSYEQYF
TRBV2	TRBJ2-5	CASSETRGGSQETQYF
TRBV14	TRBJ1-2	CASSQDRGKPLVGYTF
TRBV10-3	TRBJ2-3	CAISEMGGTDTQYF
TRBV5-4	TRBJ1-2	CASRFTGGHGYTF
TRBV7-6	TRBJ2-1	CASSAGLAPNEQFF
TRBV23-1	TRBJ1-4	CASSQYPRISTNEKLFF
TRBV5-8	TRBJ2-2	CASSSLTDVYSGELFF
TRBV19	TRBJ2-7	CATWGQGEQYF
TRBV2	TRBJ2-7	CASREGYEQYF
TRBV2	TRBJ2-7	CASSEPEQDVYGQYF
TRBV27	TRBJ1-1	CASSSGQSMNTEAFF
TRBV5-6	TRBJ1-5	CASGAGGAEQPQHF
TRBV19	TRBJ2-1	CASSKDRVEQFF
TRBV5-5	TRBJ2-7	CASSLIRSADEQYF
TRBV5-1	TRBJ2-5	CASSFSGTEVLDF
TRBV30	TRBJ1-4	CAYSQGEKLFF
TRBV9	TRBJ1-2	CASSPPQGANYGYTF
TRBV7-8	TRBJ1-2	CASSFGQAPIYGYTF
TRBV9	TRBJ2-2	CASDGQGRPGELFF
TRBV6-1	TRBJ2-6	CASSGQGSGANVLTF
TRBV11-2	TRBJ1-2	CASSSQGDNYGYTF
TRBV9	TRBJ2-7	CASSPRPTGFHEQYF
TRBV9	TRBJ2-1	CASSTSGGAFFEQFF
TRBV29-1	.	CSARGTGQEDEQYF
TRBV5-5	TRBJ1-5	CASSLFIIGTGQPQHF
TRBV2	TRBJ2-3	CASRGLAGGTDTQYF
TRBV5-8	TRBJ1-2	CASTLPETAGGYTF
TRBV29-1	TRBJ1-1	CSVETGNTEAFF
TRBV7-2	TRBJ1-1	CASSFPGTEAFF
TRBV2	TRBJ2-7	CASRVPGLSSYEQYF
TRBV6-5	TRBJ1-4	CASSYSNEGTEKLFF
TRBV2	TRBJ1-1	CASSEAPTLEAFF
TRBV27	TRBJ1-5	CASSSETSNQPQHF
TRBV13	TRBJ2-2	CASSSQDNGELFF
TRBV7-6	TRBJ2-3	CASSLTTSDTQYF
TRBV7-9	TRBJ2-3	CASSLGRATDTQYF
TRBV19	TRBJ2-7	CASSRGNNYEQYF
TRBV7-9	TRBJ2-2	CASSSRDRVTGELFF